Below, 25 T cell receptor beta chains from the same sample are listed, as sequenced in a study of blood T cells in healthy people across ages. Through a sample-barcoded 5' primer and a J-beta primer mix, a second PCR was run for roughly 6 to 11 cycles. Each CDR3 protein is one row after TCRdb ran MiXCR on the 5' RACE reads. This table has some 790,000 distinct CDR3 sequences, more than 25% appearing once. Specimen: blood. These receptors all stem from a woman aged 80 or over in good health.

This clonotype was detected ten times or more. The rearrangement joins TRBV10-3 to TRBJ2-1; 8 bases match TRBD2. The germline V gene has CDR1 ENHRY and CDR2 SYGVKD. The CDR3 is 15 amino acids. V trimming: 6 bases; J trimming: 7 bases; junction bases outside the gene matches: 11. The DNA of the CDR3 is TGTGCCATCAGCCCGGGGGGGCCCCAAAGGAATGAGCAGTTCTTC. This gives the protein CAISPGGPQRNEQFF.

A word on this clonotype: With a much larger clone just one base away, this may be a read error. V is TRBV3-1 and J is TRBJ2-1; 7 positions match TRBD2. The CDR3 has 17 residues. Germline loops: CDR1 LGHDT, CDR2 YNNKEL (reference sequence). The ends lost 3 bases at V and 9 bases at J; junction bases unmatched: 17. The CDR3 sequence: CASSQHEPQTSYGEQFF. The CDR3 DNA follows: TGTGCCAGCAGCCAGCATGAGCCTCAGACTAGCTACGGTGAGCAGTTCTTC.

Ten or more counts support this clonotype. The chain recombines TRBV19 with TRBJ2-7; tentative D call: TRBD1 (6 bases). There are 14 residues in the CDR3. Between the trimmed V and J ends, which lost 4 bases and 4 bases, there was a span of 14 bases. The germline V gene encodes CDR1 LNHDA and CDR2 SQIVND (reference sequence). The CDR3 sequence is CASSKLGQQYEQYF. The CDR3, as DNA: TGTGCCAGTAGTAAACTCGGACAGCAGTACGAGCAGTACTTC.

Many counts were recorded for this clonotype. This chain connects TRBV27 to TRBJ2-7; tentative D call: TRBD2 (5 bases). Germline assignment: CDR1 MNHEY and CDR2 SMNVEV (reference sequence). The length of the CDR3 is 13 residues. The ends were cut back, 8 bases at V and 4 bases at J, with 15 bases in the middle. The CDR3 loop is CASGTGKCYEQYF. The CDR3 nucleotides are TGTGCCAGCGGTACCGGGAAATGTTACGAGCAGTACTTC.

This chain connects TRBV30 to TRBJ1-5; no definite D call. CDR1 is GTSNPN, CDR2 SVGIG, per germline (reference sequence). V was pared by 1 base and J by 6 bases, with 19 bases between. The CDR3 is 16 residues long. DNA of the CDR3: TGTGCCTGGAGTGGGACCTCATGGAGGCGAAGTCAGCCCCAGCATTTT. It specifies CAWSGTSWRRSQPQHF.

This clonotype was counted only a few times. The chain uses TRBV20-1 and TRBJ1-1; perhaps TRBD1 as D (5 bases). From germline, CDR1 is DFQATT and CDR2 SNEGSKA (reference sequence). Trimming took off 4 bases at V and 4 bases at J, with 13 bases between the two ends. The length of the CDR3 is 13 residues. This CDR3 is CSAITGPSTEAFF. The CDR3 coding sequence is TGCAGTGCTATTACAGGTCCGAGCACTGAAGCTTTCTTT.

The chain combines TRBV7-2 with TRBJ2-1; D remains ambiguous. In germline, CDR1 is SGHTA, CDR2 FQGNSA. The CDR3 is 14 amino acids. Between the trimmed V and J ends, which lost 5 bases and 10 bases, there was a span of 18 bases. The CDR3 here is CASSPLRSHIEQFF. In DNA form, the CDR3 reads TGTGCCAGCAGCCCGCTCAGGAGCCACATCGAGCAGTTCTTC.

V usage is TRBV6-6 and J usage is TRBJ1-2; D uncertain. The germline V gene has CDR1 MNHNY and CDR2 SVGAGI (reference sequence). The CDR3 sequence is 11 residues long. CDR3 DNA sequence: TGTGCTACAGCGGGTGGCTATGGCTACACCTTC. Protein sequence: CATAGGYGYTF.

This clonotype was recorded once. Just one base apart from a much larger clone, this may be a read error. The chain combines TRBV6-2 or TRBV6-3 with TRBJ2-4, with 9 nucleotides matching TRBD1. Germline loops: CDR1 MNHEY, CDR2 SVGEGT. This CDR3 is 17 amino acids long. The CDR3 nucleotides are TGTGCCAGCAGTTACGGTGGACAGGGGATAGCCGAAAACATTCAGTACTTC. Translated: CASSYGGQGIAENIQYF.

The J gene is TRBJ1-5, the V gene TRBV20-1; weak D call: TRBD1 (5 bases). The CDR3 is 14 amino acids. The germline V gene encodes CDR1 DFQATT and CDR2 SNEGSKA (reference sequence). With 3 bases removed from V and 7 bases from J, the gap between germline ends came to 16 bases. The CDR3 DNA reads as TGCAGTGCTAGCCAAGCCCGGGGGTTGCAGCCCCAGCATTTT. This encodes CSASQARGLQPQHF.

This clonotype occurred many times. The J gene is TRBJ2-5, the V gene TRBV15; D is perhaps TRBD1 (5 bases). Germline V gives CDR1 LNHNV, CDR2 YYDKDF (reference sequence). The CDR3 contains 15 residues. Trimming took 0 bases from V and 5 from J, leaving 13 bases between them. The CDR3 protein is CATSRDQGHGETQYF. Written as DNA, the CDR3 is TGTGCCACCAGCAGAGATCAGGGCCATGGGGAGACCCAGTACTTC.

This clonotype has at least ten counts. Written as DNA, the CDR3 is TGTGCCAGCAGCTTGGGAGGCGGACAGTACAATGAGCAGTTCTTC. Amino acids: CASSLGGGQYNEQFF. The chain is built from TRBV5-5 and TRBJ2-1; a possible D gene is TRBD1 (6 bases). CDR1 is SGHKS and CDR2 is YYEKEE in the germline V gene (reference sequence). The V and J ends lost 0 bases and 4 bases respectively, with 11 bases between them. This CDR3 is 15 amino acids long.

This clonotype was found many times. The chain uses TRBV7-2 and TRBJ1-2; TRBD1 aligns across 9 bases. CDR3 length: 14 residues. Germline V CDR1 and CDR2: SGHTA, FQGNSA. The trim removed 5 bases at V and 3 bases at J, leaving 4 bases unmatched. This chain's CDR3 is CASSRQGGDYGYTF. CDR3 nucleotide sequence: TGTGCCAGCAGCCGACAGGGGGGGGACTATGGCTACACCTTC.

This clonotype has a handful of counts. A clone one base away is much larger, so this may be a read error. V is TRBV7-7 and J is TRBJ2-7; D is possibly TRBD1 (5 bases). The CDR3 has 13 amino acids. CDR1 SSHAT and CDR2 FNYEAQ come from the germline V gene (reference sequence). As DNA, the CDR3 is TGTGCTAGCAGCTTAGGGGTCATGAATGAGCAGTACTTC. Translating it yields CASSLGVMNEQYF.

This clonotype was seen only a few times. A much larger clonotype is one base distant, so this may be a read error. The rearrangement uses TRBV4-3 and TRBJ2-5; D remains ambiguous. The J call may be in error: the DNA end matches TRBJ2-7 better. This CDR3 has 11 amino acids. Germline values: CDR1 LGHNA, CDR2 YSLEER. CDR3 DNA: TGCGCCAGCAGCCAAGCGGACGAGCAGTACTTC. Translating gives CASSQADEQYF.

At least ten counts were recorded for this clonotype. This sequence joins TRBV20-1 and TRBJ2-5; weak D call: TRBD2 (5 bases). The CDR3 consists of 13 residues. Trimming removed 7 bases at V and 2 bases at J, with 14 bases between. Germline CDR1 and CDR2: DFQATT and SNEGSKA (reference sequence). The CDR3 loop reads CSVPPREQETQYF. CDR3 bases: TGCAGTGTTCCGCCCCGGGAACAAGAGACCCAGTACTTC.

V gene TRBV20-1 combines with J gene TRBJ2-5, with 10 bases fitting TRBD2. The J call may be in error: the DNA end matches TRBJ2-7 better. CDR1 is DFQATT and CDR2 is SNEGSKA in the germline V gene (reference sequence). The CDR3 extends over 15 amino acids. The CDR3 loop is CSAPNSGRLGDEQYF. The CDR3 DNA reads TGCAGTGCTCCCAATAGCGGGAGGCTGGGTGACGAGCAGTACTTC.

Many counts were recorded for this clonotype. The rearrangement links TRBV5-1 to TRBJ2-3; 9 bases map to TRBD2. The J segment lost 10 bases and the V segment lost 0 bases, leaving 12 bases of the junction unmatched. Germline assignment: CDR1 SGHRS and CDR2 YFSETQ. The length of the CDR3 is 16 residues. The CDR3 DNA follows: TGCGCCAGCAGCTTGGGATCCGGGACTAGCCACCCCTCGCAGTATTTT. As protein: CASSLGSGTSHPSQYF.

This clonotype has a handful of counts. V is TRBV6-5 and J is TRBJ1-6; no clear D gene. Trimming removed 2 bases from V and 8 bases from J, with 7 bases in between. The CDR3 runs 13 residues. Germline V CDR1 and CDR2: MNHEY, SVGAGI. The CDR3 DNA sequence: TGTGCCAGCAGTTACGGGCAGCATTCACCCCTCCACTTT. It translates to CASSYGQHSPLHF.

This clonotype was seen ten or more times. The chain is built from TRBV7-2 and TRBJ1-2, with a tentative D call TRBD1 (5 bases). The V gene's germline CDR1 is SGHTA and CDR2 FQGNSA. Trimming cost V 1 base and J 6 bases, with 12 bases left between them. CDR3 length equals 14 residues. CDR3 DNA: TGTGCCAGCAGCTTAGTGGGGGGTAGGGATGGCTACACCTTC. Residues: CASSLVGGRDGYTF.

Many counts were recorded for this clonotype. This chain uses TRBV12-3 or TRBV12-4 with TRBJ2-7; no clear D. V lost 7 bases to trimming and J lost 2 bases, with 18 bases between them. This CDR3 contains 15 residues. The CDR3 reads CASKNTHIPPYEQYF. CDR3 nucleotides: TGTGCCAGCAAAAATACTCACATTCCACCCTACGAGCAGTACTTC.

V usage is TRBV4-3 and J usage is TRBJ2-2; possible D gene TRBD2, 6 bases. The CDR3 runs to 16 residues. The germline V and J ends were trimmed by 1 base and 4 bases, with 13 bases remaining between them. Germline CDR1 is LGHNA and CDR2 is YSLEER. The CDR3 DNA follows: TGCGCCAGCAGCCAAGGACTAGGGTTGGGCACCGGGGAGCTGTTTTTT. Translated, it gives CASSQGLGLGTGELFF.

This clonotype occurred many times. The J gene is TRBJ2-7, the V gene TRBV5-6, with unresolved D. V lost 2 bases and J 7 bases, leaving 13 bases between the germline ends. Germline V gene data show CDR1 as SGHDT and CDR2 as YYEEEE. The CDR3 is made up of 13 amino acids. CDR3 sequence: CASSFLGWREQYF. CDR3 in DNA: TGTGCCAGCAGCTTCTTAGGGTGGCGGGAGCAGTACTTC.

The CDR3 DNA sequence: TGCGCCAGCGGCCCCGGGGACAGGGATTACAATGAGCAGTACTTC. This codes for CASGPGDRDYNEQYF. The chain employs TRBV4-3 and TRBJ2-1, with TRBD1 matching 9 bases. The tail of the sequence fits TRBJ2-7 better, so the J call may be wrong. The germline CDR1 and CDR2 sequences are LGHNA and YSLEER. The CDR3 sequence is 15 residues long.

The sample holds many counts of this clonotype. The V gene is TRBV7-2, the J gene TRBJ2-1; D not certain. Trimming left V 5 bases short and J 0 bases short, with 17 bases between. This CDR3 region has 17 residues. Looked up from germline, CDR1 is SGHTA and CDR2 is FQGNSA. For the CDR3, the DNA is TGTGCCAGCAGCCCCCAGTGGCGGCGAACCTCCTACAATGAGCAGTTCTTC. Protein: CASSPQWRRTSYNEQFF.